This T cell receptor beta chain originates from a study of blood T cells in healthy people across ages. The study drew donors from healthy Caucasian individuals in Russia aged roughly 6 to 100. Then a second PCR, running roughly 7 to 11 cycles, was carried out with a sample-barcoded 5' primer and a J-beta primer mix. TCRdb analysed the 5' RACE reads with MiXCR anew, one entry per CDR3 protein. In the table there are under 2 million distinct CDR3 sequences, around 35% of which are singletons. CDR3 length equals 16 residues. The sequence derives from a woman in her twenties or thirties in good health. Source material: blood. V is TRBV21-1 and J is TRBJ2-5; the table names TRBD1, a call not compared with the DNA. TRBV21-1 is an annotated pseudogene. CDR3 in amino acids: CASSPAEGSIQETQYF. The CDR3 DNA is TGTGCCAGCTCCCCAGCTGAGGGGTCTATCCAAGAGACCCAGTACTTC.